The 30 T cell receptor beta chains below come from one sample, sequenced in a study of blood T cell repertoires in COVID-19. Using immunoSEQ multiplex PCR, the repertoire was profiled, and TCRdb retains in-frame clones only, with some absent. The profile shows some 490,000 clones, approximately 91% of them singletons. The sample comprised PBMCs or T cells enriched from blood (not recorded which). The receptors derive from a woman in her sixties who had recovered from COVID-19.

The chain uses TRBV24-1 and TRBJ2-2; 8 nucleotides match TRBD1. CDR1 KGHDR and CDR2 SFDVKD come from the germline V gene. CDR3 length: 15 residues. The ends lost 6 bases at V and 4 bases at J; junction bases unmatched: 6. The CDR3 reads CATSMEQGGTGELFF. The CDR3 DNA reads TGTGCCACCAGTATGGAACAGGGGGGCACCGGGGAGCTGTTTTTT.

The chain links TRBV24-1 to TRBJ1-5; 10 nucleotides agree with TRBD1. The V gene's germline CDR1 is KGHDR and CDR2 SFDVKD. The length of the CDR3 is 16 residues. Trimming removed 4 bases from V and 4 bases from J; junction bases left unmatched: 6. CDR3 protein: CATSDPRTGGNQPQHF. The DNA of the CDR3 is TGTGCCACCAGTGACCCTCGGACAGGGGGAAATCAGCCCCAGCATTTT.

This clone was seen a few times. The chain joins TRBV5-1 to TRBJ2-2; weak D call: TRBD2 (5 bases). This CDR3 region has 15 residues. The ends were cut back, 5 bases at V and 4 bases at J, with 15 bases in the middle. Germline V gene data show CDR1 as SGHRS and CDR2 as YFSETQ. The CDR3 region has the DNA TGCGCCAGCAGTGACGGTCCCGCGGGCACCGGGGAGCTGTTTTTT. Its protein is CASSDGPAGTGELFF.

V usage is TRBV6-5 and J usage is TRBJ2-3, with D perhaps matching TRBD2 (5 bases). The CDR3 covers 13 residues. CDR1 is MNHEY, CDR2 SVGAGI, per germline. Trimming left V 6 bases short and J 0 bases short, with 7 bases between. CDR3 DNA: TGTGCCAGCAGGGAGGCTAGCACAGATACGCAGTATTTT. It is translated as CASREASTDTQYF.

The chain links TRBV4-2 to TRBJ2-4; a weak D match, TRBD2 (7 bases). The ends were cut back, 0 bases at V and 8 bases at J, with 14 bases in the middle. Germline-derived CDR1 and CDR2 are LGHNA and YNFKEQ. This CDR3 is 15 amino acids long. This CDR3 reads CASSQERGGLDIQYF. In DNA form, the CDR3 reads TGTGCCAGCAGCCAAGAGAGGGGGGGCCTGGACATTCAGTACTTC.

The rearrangement joins TRBV5-5 to TRBJ2-1, with 8 bases that match TRBD1. CDR1 SGHKS and CDR2 YYEKEE come from the germline V gene (reference sequence). This CDR3 region has 15 residues. V gave up 5 bases and J gave up 0 bases; unmatched junction bases: 4. The chain's CDR3 is CASRSTGGSYNEQFF. The CDR3 DNA follows: TGTGCCAGCAGGTCCACAGGGGGCTCCTACAATGAGCAGTTCTTC.

J is TRBJ2-7 and V is TRBV7-8; TRBD1 aligns across 7 bases. The CDR3 totals 14 residues. Germline-derived CDR1 and CDR2 are SGHVS and FQNEAQ. Trimming cost V 4 bases and J 0 bases; bases outside gene matches: 3. DNA of the CDR3: TGTGCCAGCAGCTGGGGACAGTCCTCCTACGAGCAGTACGTC. As protein: CASSWGQSSYEQYV.

The V call is TRBV18, the J call TRBJ1-4; a possible D gene is TRBD1 (6 bases). CDR1 KGHSH and CDR2 LQKENI come from the germline V gene. CDR3 length equals 15 residues. Trimming pared 3 bases from V and 7 bases from J, leaving 15 bases between. The chain's CDR3 is CASSPNREGGEKLFF. The CDR3 nucleotides are TGTGCCAGCTCACCCAACAGGGAGGGAGGTGAAAAACTGTTTTTT.

The chain links TRBV9 to TRBJ1-2; D not resolved. Germline CDR1 and CDR2: SGDLS and YYNGEE. Trimming took off 0 bases at V and 7 bases at J, with 7 bases between the two ends. The CDR3 loop spans 12 amino acids. The CDR3 region has the DNA TGTGCCAGCAGCGTAGGAGGGATTGGCTACACCTTC. This encodes CASSVGGIGYTF.

The chain employs TRBV11-3 and TRBJ2-7, with D possibly being TRBD1 (5 bases). The CDR3 spans 16 residues. The germline V gene encodes CDR1 SGHNT and CDR2 YENEEA. The V and J ends lost 5 bases and 2 bases respectively, with 19 bases between them. CDR3 in DNA: TGTGCCAGCAGCACCCCTCTCCAGGGAAAAGCCTACGAGCAGTACTTC. Residues: CASSTPLQGKAYEQYF. Full variable domain (outside the CDR3, taken from reference TRBV11-3 and TRBJ2-7): EAGVVQSPRYKIIEKKQPVAFWCNPISGHNTLYWYLQNLGQGPELLIRYENEEAVDDSQLPKDRFSAERLKGVDSTLKIQPAELGDSAVYLCASSTPLQGKAYEQYFGPGTRLTVT.

About this clone: The same CDR3 is also encoded by other DNA sequences in this sample. The chain carries TRBV2 and TRBJ1-4, with a tentative D call TRBD1 (6 bases). Germline loops: CDR1 SNHLY, CDR2 FYNNEI. The CDR3 runs 14 residues. Trimming took off 8 bases at V and 0 bases at J, with 10 bases between the two ends. CDR3 nucleotides: TGTGCCAGCGGCAGACAGGCAACTAATGAAAAACTGTTTTTT. Translated, it gives CASGRQATNEKLFF.

This clone has a handful of counts. The chain joins TRBV2 to TRBJ2-2; D might be TRBD1 (6 bases). The germline CDR1 and CDR2 sequences are SNHLY and FYNNEI. The CDR3 contains 20 residues. Trimming removed 4 bases from V and 0 bases from J, with 24 bases in between. The CDR3 region has the DNA TGTGCCAGCAGTGCCGGCGTCCCCCTGGTGGACAGAGCGAACACCGGGGAGCTGTTTTTT. It translates to CASSAGVPLVDRANTGELFF.

The chain recombines TRBV30 with TRBJ2-2, with 7 positions matching TRBD1. This CDR3 spans 14 amino acids. Losses at the gene ends were 1 base for V and 3 bases for J; bases not matched to a gene: 2. In germline, CDR1 is GTSNPN, CDR2 SVGIG (reference sequence). The CDR3 region is CAWSEQGYTGELFF. The DNA for the CDR3 is TGTGCCTGGAGTGAACAGGGGTACACCGGGGAGCTGTTTTTT.

This chain joins TRBV29-1 and TRBJ1-2; 9 bases align to TRBD1. The J segment lost 4 bases and the V segment lost 0 bases, leaving 3 bases of the junction unmatched. CDR3 size: 14 residues. CDR1 is SQVTM, CDR2 ANQGSEA, per germline. The CDR3 DNA sequence: TGCAGCGTTGAAGAAGGGACAGGGAGCTATGGCTACACCTTC. It specifies CSVEEGTGSYGYTF.

The V and J genes are TRBV2 and TRBJ2-3; 7 nucleotides match TRBD1. The CDR3 covers 15 residues. Germline CDR1 is SNHLY and CDR2 is FYNNEI. Trimming at V came to 4 bases and at J to 2 bases, leaving 6 bases not matched to a gene. The DNA of the CDR3 is TGTGCCAGCAGTGGGACAGGCCTAGACACAGATACGCAGTATTTT. Its translation is CASSGTGLDTDTQYF.

This clone is a singleton in its sample. V is TRBV5-4 and J is TRBJ2-7; 7 bases line up with TRBD1. The CDR3 runs to 15 residues. The ends lost 5 bases at V and 0 bases at J; junction bases unmatched: 8. Germline V lookup: CDR1 SGHNT, CDR2 YYREEE (reference sequence). In nucleotides, the CDR3 is TGTGCCAGCAGACCCGGGACAGCGAGCTCCTACGAGCAGTACTTC. Its protein product is CASRPGTASSYEQYF.

CDR3 amino acids: CASSQDHRVRLFF. The CDR3 DNA reads TGCGCCAGCAGCCAAGATCACAGGGTGAGGCTGTTTTTT. The rearrangement uses TRBV4-1 and TRBJ1-4, with D maybe TRBD1 (6 bases). The CDR3 runs 13 residues. V lost 0 bases and J lost 14, with 13 bases in between. Germline CDR1 MGHRA, CDR2 YSYEKL.

V and J are TRBV29-1 and TRBJ2-2; D not certain. The germline gives CDR1 SQVTM, CDR2 ANQGSEA. The CDR3 runs 13 residues. V lost 3 bases, J lost 4 bases, and 9 bases lay in between. CDR3 in amino acids: CSVDLGGTGELFF. In DNA form, the CDR3 reads TGCAGCGTTGACCTCGGCGGCACCGGGGAGCTGTTTTTT.

The chain recombines TRBV5-1 with TRBJ2-4; a possible D gene is TRBD2 (5 bases). Trimming removed 4 bases at V and 0 bases at J, with 11 bases between. This CDR3 has 15 residues. Germline loops: CDR1 SGHRS, CDR2 YFSETQ. CDR3 sequence (DNA): TGCGCCAGCAGCGGAGGAGCTCTAGCCAAAAACATTCAGTACTTC. Amino acids: CASSGGALAKNIQYF.

This clone showed up just once. V and J are TRBV29-1 and TRBJ2-2; 7 nucleotides line up with TRBD1. The CDR3 totals 15 residues. CDR1 and CDR2 (germline): SQVTM, ANQGSEA. Losses at the gene ends were 7 bases for V and 0 bases for J; bases not matched to a gene: 8. The chain's CDR3 is CSARTGTANTGELFF. Written as DNA, the CDR3 is TGCAGCGCCCGTACCGGGACAGCGAACACCGGGGAGCTGTTTTTT.

The J gene is TRBJ1-4, the V gene TRBV2; no clear D gene. This CDR3 contains 13 residues. CDR1 and CDR2 from the germline V gene are SNHLY and FYNNEI. V was shortened by 10 bases and J by 3 bases, with 12 bases between the two germline ends. CDR3 sequence reads: CATGGWANEKLFF. The CDR3 region has the DNA TGTGCCACGGGAGGGTGGGCTAATGAAAAACTGTTTTTT. The whole variable domain, filled in from reference TRBV2 and TRBJ1-4, reads EPEVTQTPSHQVTQMGQEVILRCVPISNHLYFYWYRQILGQKVEFLVSFYNNEISEKSEIFDDQFSVERPDGSNFTLKIRSTKLEDSAMYFCATGGWANEKLFFGSGTQLSVL.

The rearrangement links TRBV6-4 to TRBJ2-3; tentative D call: TRBD1 (5 bases). The CDR3 consists of 13 residues. Germline-derived CDR1 and CDR2 are MRHNA and SNTAGT. Trimming shortened V by 3 bases and J by 5 bases, and 9 bases separated the two germline ends. CDR3 in DNA: TGTGCCAGCAGTGAGGTCCAGGGAGATACGCAGTATTTT. It is translated as CASSEVQGDTQYF.

The rearrangement joins TRBV18 to TRBJ1-2; D gene uncertain. Trimming took 3 bases from V and 2 from J, leaving 10 bases between them. This CDR3 contains 14 residues. The V gene's germline CDR1 is KGHSH and CDR2 LQKENI. CDR3 amino acids: CASSPGLLNYGYTF. As DNA, the CDR3 is TGTGCCAGCTCACCGGGCCTACTGAACTATGGCTACACCTTC.

The genes are TRBV27 and TRBJ1-2; 10 bases align to TRBD1. Germline loops: CDR1 MNHEY, CDR2 SMNVEV (reference sequence). This CDR3 spans 14 amino acids. V was pared by 5 bases and J by 2 bases, with 2 bases of the junction left unmatched. The CDR3 sequence: CASSQGQGNYGYTF. CDR3 DNA sequence: TGTGCCAGCAGTCAGGGACAGGGGAACTATGGCTACACCTTC.

V is TRBV11-2 and J is TRBJ2-3; 8 positions agree with TRBD1. V dropped 1 base and J dropped 3; count of bases not matched to a gene: 6. The germline CDR1 and CDR2 sequences are SGHAT and FQNNGV. This CDR3 comprises 16 residues. In DNA form, the CDR3 reads TGTGCCAGCAGCTTAGTCCTACAGGGGGTAACAGATACGCAGTATTTT. This sequence encodes CASSLVLQGVTDTQYF.

The chain recombines TRBV6-5 with TRBJ1-4, with TRBD1 matching 10 bases. In germline, CDR1 is MNHEY, CDR2 SVGAGI. Germline trimming cut 5 bases from V and 4 bases from J; bases unmatched to any gene: 4. This CDR3 contains 15 residues. The CDR3 nucleotides are TGTGCCAGCAGTCCCGGGACAGGGGTTAATGAAAAACTGTTTTTT. It yields the protein CASSPGTGVNEKLFF.

The rearrangement links TRBV18 to TRBJ2-7, with no clear D. CDR1 and CDR2 from the germline V gene are KGHSH and LQKENI. CDR3 length: 14 amino acids. V was shortened by 1 base and J by 4 bases, with 11 bases between the two germline ends. CDR3 DNA: TGTGCCAGCTCACCACTCCCGGGTAGGTACGAGCAGTACGTC. It specifies CASSPLPGRYEQYV.

V is TRBV7-2 and J is TRBJ1-2; no firm D call. V was shortened by 3 bases and J by 0 bases, with 5 bases between the two germline ends. Germline CDR1 SGHTA, CDR2 FQGNSA. This CDR3 comprises 13 residues. The CDR3 sequence: CASSFSANYGYTF. The CDR3 DNA is TGTGCCAGCAGCTTCAGTGCTAACTATGGCTACACCTTC.

A few counts support this clone. This chain joins TRBV18 and TRBJ2-7; 7 bases fit TRBD1. Unmatched junction bases numbered 12, after V lost 0 bases and J lost 7 bases. CDR3 length equals 16 residues. Germline lookup yields CDR1 KGHSH and CDR2 LQKENI. In nucleotides, the CDR3 is TGTGCCAGCTCACCACCAACAGGGGCAACCCCTGGGGAGCAGTACTTC. Translated: CASSPPTGATPGEQYF. The whole variable domain, filled in from reference TRBV18 and TRBJ2-7, reads NAGVMQNPRHLVRRRGQEARLRCSPMKGHSHVYWYRQLPEEGLKFMVYLQKENIIDESGMPKERFSAEFPKEGPSILRIQQVVRGDSAAYFCASSPPTGATPGEQYFGPGTRLTVT.

This clone was seen only once. J is TRBJ1-2 and V is TRBV25-1; D remains ambiguous. Germline CDR1 is MGHDK and CDR2 is SYGVNS. V dropped 1 base and J dropped 6 bases, with 6 bases sitting between them. The CDR3 is 12 residues long. The CDR3 reads CASSEWAHGYTF. For the CDR3, the DNA is TGTGCCAGCAGTGAATGGGCCCATGGCTACACCTTC.